These 5 T cell receptor beta chains originate from one sample sequenced in a study of radiation and T cells in renal cell carcinoma. Time point specified: blood 2 weeks post-SBRT. This sample's treatment: 15 Gy SBRT to primary tumor, nephrectomy 4 weeks later. TCRdb's copy holds only in-frame clones and misses some; the assay was immunoSEQ multiplex PCR. The sample lists around 120,000 clones; roughly four fifths were seen once. This specimen consisted of blood, obtained from a patient whose treatment included radiotherapy and nephrectomy. The receptors stem from a woman aged 55-70 years with renal cell carcinoma.

This clone was picked up a small number of times. The V gene is TRBV10-3, the J gene TRBJ2-5, with TRBD2 matching over 12 bases. V shed 7 bases and J 5 bases; nucleotides not matched to a gene: 14. The CDR3 runs 17 residues. The V gene's germline CDR1 is ENHRY and CDR2 SYGVKD. Here the CDR3 reads CAINPSGGAGKWETQYF. The DNA of the CDR3 is TGTGCCATCAATCCTAGCGGGGGGGCCGGCAAGTGGGAGACCCAGTACTTC.

The V and J genes are TRBV30 and TRBJ1-6; D unclear. The CDR3 loop spans 15 amino acids. Germline CDR1 GTSNPN, CDR2 SVGIG (reference sequence). Trimming left V 0 bases short and J 10 bases short, with 16 bases between. The CDR3 loop reads CAWSVGPGLVSPLHF. DNA for the CDR3: TGTGCCTGGAGTGTAGGCCCCGGCCTCGTCTCACCCCTCCACTTT. Full variable domain (rest looked up from reference TRBV30 and TRBJ1-6): SQTIHQWPATLVQPVGSPLSLECTVEGTSNPNLYWYRQAAGRGLQLLFYSVGIGQISSEVPQNLSASRPQDRQFILSSKKLLLSDSGFYLCAWSVGPGLVSPLHFGNGTRLTVT.

The CDR3 DNA is TGTGCCAGCAGGGACAGTGAGAACACTGAAGCTTTCTTT. It specifies CASRDSENTEAFF. V usage is TRBV27 and J usage is TRBJ1-1; D is possibly TRBD1 (6 bases). Germline V gene sequence: CDR1 MNHEY, CDR2 SMNVEV (reference sequence). The CDR3 runs 13 residues. Between the trimmed V and J ends, which lost 6 bases and 1 base, there was a span of 9 bases.

Here the CDR3 DNA reads TGCGCCAGCAGCCAATCTCAGGGACAGCTGAATGAAAAACTGTTTTTT. This encodes CASSQSQGQLNEKLFF. The chain links TRBV4-1 to TRBJ1-4; 7 bases are a match to TRBD1. The CDR3 length is 16 residues. Germline CDR1 is MGHRA and CDR2 is YSYEKL. V was pared by 2 bases and J by 5 bases, with 8 bases of the junction left unmatched.

The chain couples TRBV7-2 to TRBJ1-4; no definite D call. CDR3 length: 15 amino acids. Trimming took 3 bases from V and 2 from J, leaving 10 bases between them. Germline CDR1 and CDR2: SGHTA and FQGNSA. In DNA, the CDR3 is TGTGCCAGCAGCTTCTTGCCCGGGACTAATGAAAAACTGTTTTTT. Translating it yields CASSFLPGTNEKLFF.